One and the same sample provided the 16 T cell receptor beta chains below, sequenced in a study of post-analysis software for immune sequencing data. Findings and caveats of the study: Several TRBV segments (TRBV5-6, TRBV5-1 and TRBV20-1 among them) occurred more frequently in patients than in controls.

No antigen has been assigned to these receptors. TCR beta cDNA libraries included unique molecular identifiers. TCRdb recomputed calls from the PCR reads with MiXCR, one row per CDR3 protein. The sample yields about 430,000 distinct CDR3 sequences, approximately 38% seen once. Material: blood. The receptors were sampled from a girl aged 2-15 years with multiple sclerosis.

The V call is TRBV15, the J call TRBJ1-2; the D gene is possibly TRBD1 (6 bases). The CDR3 loop spans 13 amino acids. CDR1 and CDR2 from the germline V gene are LNHNV and YYDKDF (reference sequence). V was cut by 2 bases and J by 7 bases, with 11 bases left in between. This chain's CDR3 is CATSRQGLGGYTF. For the CDR3, the DNA is TGTGCCACCAGCAGACAGGGGCTCGGTGGCTACACCTTC.

Note on this clonotype: At one of its ends the junction is not consistent with the germline gene, which may arise from a read error. For the CDR3, the DNA is TGTGCCGGCAGCTTAATCCTCGGGAGGGCCAGTTACAATGAGCAGTTCTTC. This gives the protein CAGSLILGRASYNEQFF. This sequence joins TRBV7-2 and TRBJ2-1, with 8 bases identical to TRBD2. The CDR3 contains 17 residues. The germline V gene has CDR1 SGHTA and CDR2 FQGNSA.

The chain has TRBV29-1 and TRBJ1-1, with D unresolved. V was cut by 6 bases and J by 0 bases, with 11 bases left in between. CDR1 SQVTM and CDR2 ANQGSEA come from the germline V gene. This CDR3 spans 13 amino acids. The CDR3 loop reads CSVKGRMNTEAFF. The CDR3, as DNA: TGCAGCGTAAAAGGTAGAATGAACACTGAAGCTTTCTTT.

This chain uses TRBV5-1 with TRBJ2-5; perhaps TRBD1 as D (6 bases). The CDR3 totals 12 residues. V gave up 3 bases and J gave up 7 bases, with 10 bases separating them. Looked up from germline, CDR1 is SGHRS and CDR2 is YFSETQ. CDR3 in amino acids: CASSSQGGTQYF. The DNA for the CDR3 is TGCGCCAGCAGCTCTCAAGGGGGGACCCAGTACTTC. The variable domain in full, completed from reference TRBV5-1 and TRBJ2-5, reads KAGVTQTPRYLIKTRGQQVTLSCSPISGHRSVSWYQQTPGQGLQFLFEYFSETQRNKGNFPGRFSGRQFSNSRSEMNVSTLELGDSALYLCASSSQGGTQYFGPGTRLLVL.

The chain recombines TRBV6-6 with TRBJ1-2; D remains unclear. Germline V CDR1 and CDR2: MNHNY, SVGAGI (reference sequence). Trimming removed 0 bases from V and 4 bases from J, with 9 bases in between. This CDR3 is built from 14 residues. CDR3 sequence (DNA): TGTGCCAGCAGTTACTCGCACTACCTCTATGGCTACACCTTC. This encodes CASSYSHYLYGYTF.

This clonotype was picked up a small number of times. The chain links TRBV20-1 to TRBJ2-1, with D possibly TRBD1 on 5 matching bases. V lost 1 base and J lost 8, with 15 bases in between. Germline values: CDR1 DFQATT, CDR2 SNEGSKA (reference sequence). The CDR3 totals 14 residues. CDR3 protein: CSARAGHVWDEQFF. DNA of the CDR3: TGCAGTGCTAGAGCAGGGCACGTATGGGATGAGCAGTTCTTC.

J is TRBJ1-1 and V is TRBV20-1; D is perhaps TRBD1 (6 bases). The germline CDR1 and CDR2 sequences are DFQATT and SNEGSKA (reference sequence). With 6 bases removed from V and 8 bases from J, the gap between germline ends came to 19 bases. The CDR3 consists of 13 residues. CDR3 in amino acids: CSAKHRGQPEAFF. The CDR3 DNA is TGCAGTGCCAAACATAGAGGACAGCCGGAAGCTTTCTTT.

There are many counts of this clonotype. This chain uses TRBV20-1 with TRBJ1-1, with D unclear. The CDR3 extends over 14 amino acids. The V and J ends lost 1 base and 2 bases respectively, with 11 bases between them. Germline assignment: CDR1 DFQATT and CDR2 SNEGSKA (reference sequence). CDR3 coding DNA: TGCAGTGCTAGAGGACAATCGGGTAACACTGAAGCTTTCTTT. Protein sequence: CSARGQSGNTEAFF.

Only a few counts were recorded for this clonotype. The genes are TRBV20-1 and TRBJ2-3; tentative D call: TRBD2 (5 bases). Trimming removed 5 bases at V and 0 bases at J, with 9 bases between. This CDR3 spans 13 amino acids. Looked up from germline, CDR1 is DFQATT and CDR2 is SNEGSKA (reference sequence). CDR3 nucleotide sequence: TGCAGTGCTCCGGGATCTAGCACAGATACGCAGTATTTT. This sequence encodes CSAPGSSTDTQYF.

The chain employs TRBV5-6 and TRBJ2-4, with 9 bases identical to TRBD1. V gave up 4 bases and J gave up 13 bases; unmatched junction bases: 21. The CDR3 length is 17 residues. CDR1 SGHDT and CDR2 YYEEEE come from the germline V gene. Here the CDR3 reads CASSRLNRGRGRDVQYF. CDR3 bases: TGTGCCAGCAGCCGGTTAAACAGGGGGCGAGGTCGGGACGTGCAGTACTTC.

This chain connects TRBV28 to TRBJ2-7; D perhaps matches TRBD1 (5 bases). The CDR3 length is 15 residues. Germline V gene data show CDR1 as MDHEN and CDR2 as SYDVKM. Trimming removed 3 bases at V and 4 bases at J, with 16 bases between. This CDR3 reads CASSFYYAGLYEQYF. Written as DNA, the CDR3 is TGTGCCAGCAGTTTTTACTATGCAGGGTTGTACGAGCAGTACTTC.

The chain recombines TRBV29-1 with TRBJ2-7; no clear D. V lost 4 bases to trimming and J lost 2 bases, with 15 bases between them. The germline CDR1 and CDR2 sequences are SQVTM and ANQGSEA. CDR3 length: 14 residues. In DNA form, the CDR3 reads TGCAGCGTTGCATTGGTCCAAGCCGCCTACGAGCAGTACTTC. It yields the protein CSVALVQAAYEQYF.

Note on this clonotype: The germline gene is not matched at one end of the junction; a read error may be the cause. The rearrangement joins TRBV28 to TRBJ1-2, with 8 bases matching TRBD1. This CDR3 has 14 amino acids. Germline values: CDR1 MDHEN, CDR2 SYDVKM. The CDR3 DNA reads TGTGCCAGCAGTGGACAGGGCTTTAACTTTGGCTACACCTTC. It translates to CASSGQGFNFGYTF.

This clonotype has more than one count but fewer than ten. V and J are TRBV5-1 and TRBJ1-2; TRBD1 is a possible D gene (6 bases). V lost 0 bases and J lost 4, with 10 bases in between. The CDR3 extends over 14 amino acids. Germline values: CDR1 SGHRS, CDR2 YFSETQ. The CDR3 region has the DNA TGCGCCAGCAGCTTGGAGGGGGGGGCCTATGGCTACACCTTC. It yields the protein CASSLEGGAYGYTF.

About this clonotype: The junction differs from germline at one of its ends, possibly a read error. CDR3 sequence reads: CASSLVKGYSPPHF. The CDR3 nucleotides read TGCGCCAGCAGCTTGGTAAAGGGATATTCACCCCCCCACTTT. The rearrangement uses TRBV5-1 and TRBJ1-6; D remains ambiguous. This CDR3 region has 14 residues. The V gene's germline CDR1 is SGHRS and CDR2 YFSETQ. The variable domain in full, with the rest retrieved from reference TRBV5-1 and TRBJ1-6, is KAGVTQTPRYLIKTRGQQVTLSCSPISGHRSVSWYQQTPGQGLQFLFEYFSETQRNKGNFPGRFSGRQFSNSRSEMNVSTLELGDSALYLCASSLVKGYSPPHFGNGTRLTVT.

There are many counts of this clonotype. This CDR3 is CASSSSQTGFYEQYF. CDR3 sequence (DNA): TGTGCCAGCAGCTCCTCCCAGACAGGATTCTACGAGCAGTACTTC. The chain links TRBV7-2 to TRBJ2-7; tentative D call: TRBD1 (6 bases). Germline V CDR1 and CDR2: SGHTA, FQGNSA. With 4 bases removed from V and 3 bases from J, the gap between germline ends came to 16 bases. This CDR3 contains 15 residues.